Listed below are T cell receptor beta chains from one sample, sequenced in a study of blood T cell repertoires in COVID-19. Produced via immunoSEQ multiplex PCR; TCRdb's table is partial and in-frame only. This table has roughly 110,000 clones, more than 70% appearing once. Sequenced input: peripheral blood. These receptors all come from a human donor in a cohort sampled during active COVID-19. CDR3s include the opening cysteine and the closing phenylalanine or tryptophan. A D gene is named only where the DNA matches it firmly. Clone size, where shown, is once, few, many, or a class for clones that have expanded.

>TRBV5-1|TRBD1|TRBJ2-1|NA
CASSPMTGNNEQFF
TGCGCCAGCAGCCCCATGACAGGGAACAATGAGCAGTTCTTC
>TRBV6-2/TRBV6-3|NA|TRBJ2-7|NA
CASSYDRPYEQYF
TGTGCCAGCAGTTACGACAGACCCTACGAGCAGTACTTC
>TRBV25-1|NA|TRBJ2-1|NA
CASSAPQGGTGNNEQFF
TGTGCCAGCAGTGCCCCCCAGGGGGGGACAGGCAACAATGAGCAGTTCTTC
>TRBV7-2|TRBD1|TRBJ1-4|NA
CASSLGTAINEKLFF
TGTGCCAGCAGCCTAGGGACAGCTATTAATGAAAAACTGTTTTTT
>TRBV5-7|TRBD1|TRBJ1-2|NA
CASSLARGRGPLYYGYTF
TGTGCCAGCAGCTTGGCCCGAGGCAGGGGGCCCTTATACTATGGCTACACCTTC
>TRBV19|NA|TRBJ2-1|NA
CASSIMSSYNEQFF
TGTGCCAGTAGTATCATGAGCTCCTACAATGAGCAGTTCTTC
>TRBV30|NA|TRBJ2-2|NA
CACSRGDGELFF
TGTGCCTGCTCACGAGGAGACGGGGAGCTGTTTTTT
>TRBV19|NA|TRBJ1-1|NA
CASREQGRRNTEAFF
TGTGCCAGTAGGGAACAGGGACGGCGGAACACTGAAGCTTTCTTT
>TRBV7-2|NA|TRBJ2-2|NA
CASSPQGTNTGELFF
TGTGCCAGCAGCCCCCAGGGTACGAACACCGGGGAGCTGTTTTTT
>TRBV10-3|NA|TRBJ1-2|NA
CASNGGGKGYTF
TGTGCCAGCAACGGGGGGGGCAAGGGCTACACCTTC
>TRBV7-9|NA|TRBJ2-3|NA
CASSLRTDTQYF
TGTGCCAGCAGCCTCCGCACAGATACGCAGTATTTT
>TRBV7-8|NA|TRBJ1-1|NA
CASSQDRSAEAFF
TGTGCCAGCAGCCAAGACAGGTCCGCTGAAGCTTTCTTT
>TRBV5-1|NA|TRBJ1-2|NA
CASSSGNRANYGYTF
TGCGCCAGCAGCTCGGGGAACAGGGCTAACTATGGCTACACCTTC
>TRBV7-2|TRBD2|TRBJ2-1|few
CASSARGTSGPQDEQFF
TGTGCCAGCAGCGCTAGGGGGACTAGCGGTCCTCAGGATGAGCAGTTCTTC
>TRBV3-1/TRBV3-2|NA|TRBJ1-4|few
CASSQDSGRVKANEKLFF
TGTGCCAGCAGCCAAGATTCGGGCAGGGTAAAGGCTAATGAAAAACTGTTTTTT
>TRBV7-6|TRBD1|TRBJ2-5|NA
CASSSGQGIAETQYF
TGTGCCAGCAGCTCAGGACAGGGGATTGCAGAGACCCAGTACTTC
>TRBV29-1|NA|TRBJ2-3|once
CSVDRYTDTQYF
TGCAGCGTTGACAGGTACACAGATACGCAGTATTTT
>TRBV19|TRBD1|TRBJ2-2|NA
CASQLRDRRTGELFF
TGTGCCAGCCAACTCCGGGACAGGAGGACCGGGGAGCTGTTTTTT
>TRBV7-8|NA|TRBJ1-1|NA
CASSLVGGNTEAFF
TGTGCCAGCAGCTTAGTCGGGGGGAATACTGAAGCTTTCTTT
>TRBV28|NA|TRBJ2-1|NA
CASSRTDSSYNEQFF
TGTGCCAGCAGCCGTACCGATAGCTCCTACAATGAGCAGTTCTTC
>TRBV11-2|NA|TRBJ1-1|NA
CASTPRLTGTEAFF
TGTGCCAGCACCCCGCGGCTGACGGGGACTGAAGCTTTCTTT
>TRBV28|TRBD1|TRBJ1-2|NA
CASSLTDRGQYGYTF
TGTGCCAGCAGTCTAACAGACAGGGGGCAATATGGCTACACCTTC
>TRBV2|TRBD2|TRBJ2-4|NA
CASSETSTAKNIQYF
TGTGCCAGCAGCGAGACTAGCACAGCCAAAAACATTCAGTACTTC
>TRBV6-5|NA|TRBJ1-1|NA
CASMRSLNTEAFF
TGTGCCAGCATGCGGAGCCTGAACACTGAAGCTTTCTTT
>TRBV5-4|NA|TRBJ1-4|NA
CASSIAPGGTNEKLFF
TGTGCCAGCAGCATTGCACCCGGCGGTACTAATGAAAAACTGTTTTTT
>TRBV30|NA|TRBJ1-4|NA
CAFGLRNEKLFF
TGTGCCTTCGGCCTCAGGAATGAAAAACTGTTTTTT